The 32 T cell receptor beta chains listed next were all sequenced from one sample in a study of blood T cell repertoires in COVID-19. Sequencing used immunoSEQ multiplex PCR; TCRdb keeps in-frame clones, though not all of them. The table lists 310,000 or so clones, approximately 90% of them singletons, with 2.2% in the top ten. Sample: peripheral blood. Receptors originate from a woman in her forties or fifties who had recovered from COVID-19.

DNA for the CDR3: TGTGCCAGCAGTTTAGGGCACTACGAGCAGTACTTC. Its translation: CASSLGHYEQYF. The rearrangement joins TRBV28 to TRBJ2-7; D call uncertain. The CDR3 has 12 amino acids. Trimming cost V 2 bases and J 3 bases, with 5 bases left between them. CDR1 MDHEN and CDR2 SYDVKM come from the germline V gene.

CDR3 nucleotide sequence: TGTGCCACCAGTGCCACGACAGGGCCGAATCAGCCCCAGCATTTT. Translating it yields CATSATTGPNQPQHF. The chain links TRBV24-1 to TRBJ1-5; 7 nucleotides agree with TRBD1. From germline, CDR1 is KGHDR and CDR2 SFDVKD. Trimming removed 5 bases from V and 4 bases from J; junction bases left unmatched: 7. This CDR3 contains 15 residues.

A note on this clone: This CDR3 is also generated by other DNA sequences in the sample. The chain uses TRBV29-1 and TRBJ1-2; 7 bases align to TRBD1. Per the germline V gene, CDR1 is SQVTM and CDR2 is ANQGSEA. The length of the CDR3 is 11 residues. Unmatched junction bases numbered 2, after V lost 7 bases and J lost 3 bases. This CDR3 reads CSAGQDYGYTF. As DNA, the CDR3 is TGCAGCGCCGGACAGGACTATGGCTACACCTTC.

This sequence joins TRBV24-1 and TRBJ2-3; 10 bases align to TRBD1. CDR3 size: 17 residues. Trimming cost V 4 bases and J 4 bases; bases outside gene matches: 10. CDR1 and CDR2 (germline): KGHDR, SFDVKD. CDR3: CATSDSPDRGSPDTQYF. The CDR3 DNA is TGTGCCACCAGTGACTCCCCGGACAGGGGGAGCCCAGATACGCAGTATTTT.

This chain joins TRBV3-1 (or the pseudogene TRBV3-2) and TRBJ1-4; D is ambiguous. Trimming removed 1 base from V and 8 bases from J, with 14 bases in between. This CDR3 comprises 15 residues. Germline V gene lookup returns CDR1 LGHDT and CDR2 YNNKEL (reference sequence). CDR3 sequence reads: CASSQAHGRREKLFF. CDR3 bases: TGTGCCAGCAGCCAAGCCCACGGGAGGAGGGAAAAACTGTTTTTT.

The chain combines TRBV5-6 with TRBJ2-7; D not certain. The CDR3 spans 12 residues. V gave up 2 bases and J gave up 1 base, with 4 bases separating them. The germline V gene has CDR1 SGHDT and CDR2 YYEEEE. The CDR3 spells CASSFLSYEQYF. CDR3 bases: TGTGCCAGCAGCTTCCTATCCTACGAGCAGTACTTC.

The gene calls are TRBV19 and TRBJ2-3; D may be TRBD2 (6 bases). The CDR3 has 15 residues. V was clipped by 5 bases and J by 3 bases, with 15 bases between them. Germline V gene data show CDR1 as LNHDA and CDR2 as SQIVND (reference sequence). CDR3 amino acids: CASSSPGLYTDTQYF. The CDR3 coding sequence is TGTGCCAGTAGTTCCCCGGGACTGTATACAGATACGCAGTATTTT.

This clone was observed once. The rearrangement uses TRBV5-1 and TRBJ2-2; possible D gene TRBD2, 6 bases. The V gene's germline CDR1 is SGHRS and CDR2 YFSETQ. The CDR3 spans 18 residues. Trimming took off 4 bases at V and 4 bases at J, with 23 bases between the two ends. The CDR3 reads CASSVRRDSRTFTGELFF. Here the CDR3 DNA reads TGCGCCAGCAGCGTTAGACGGGACTCCCGGACCTTCACCGGGGAGCTGTTTTTT.

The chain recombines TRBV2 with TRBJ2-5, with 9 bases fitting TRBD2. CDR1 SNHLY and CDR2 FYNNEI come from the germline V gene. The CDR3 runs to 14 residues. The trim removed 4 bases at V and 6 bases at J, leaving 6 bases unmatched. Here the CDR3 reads CASSGLAGSQTQYF. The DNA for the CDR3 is TGTGCCAGCAGTGGGCTAGCGGGGTCGCAGACCCAGTACTTC.

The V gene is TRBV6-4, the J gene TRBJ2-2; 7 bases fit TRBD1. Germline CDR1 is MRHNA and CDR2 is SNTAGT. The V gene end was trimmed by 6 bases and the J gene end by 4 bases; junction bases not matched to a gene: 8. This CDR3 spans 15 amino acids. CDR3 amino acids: CASSETGSSTGELFF. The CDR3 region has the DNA TGTGCCAGCAGCGAGACAGGGTCGAGCACCGGGGAGCTGTTTTTT.

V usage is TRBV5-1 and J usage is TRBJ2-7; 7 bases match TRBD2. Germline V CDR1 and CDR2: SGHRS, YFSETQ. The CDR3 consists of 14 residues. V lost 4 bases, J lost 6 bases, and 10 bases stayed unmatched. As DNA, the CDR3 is TGCGCCAGCAGCCCCGGGGAGGGTAGGAGCGAGCAGTACTTC. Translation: CASSPGEGRSEQYF.

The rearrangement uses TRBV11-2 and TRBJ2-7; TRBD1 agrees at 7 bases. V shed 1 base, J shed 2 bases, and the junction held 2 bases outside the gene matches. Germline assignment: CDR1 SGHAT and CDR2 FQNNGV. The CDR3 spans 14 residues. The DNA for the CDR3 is TGTGCCAGCAGCTTAGGCCAGGGGGCCTACGAGCAGTACTTC. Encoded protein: CASSLGQGAYEQYF. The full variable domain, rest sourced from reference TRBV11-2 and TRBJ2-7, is EAGVAQSPRYKIIEKRQSVAFWCNPISGHATLYWYQQILGQGPKLLIQFQNNGVVDDSQLPKDRFSAERLKGVDSTLKIQPAKLEDSAVYLCASSLGQGAYEQYFGPGTRLTVT.

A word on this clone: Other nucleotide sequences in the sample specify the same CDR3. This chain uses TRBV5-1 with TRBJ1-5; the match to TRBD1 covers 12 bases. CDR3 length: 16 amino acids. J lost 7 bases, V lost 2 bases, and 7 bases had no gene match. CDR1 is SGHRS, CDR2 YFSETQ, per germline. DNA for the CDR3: TGCGCCAGCAGCTTTGGGACAGGGGGCAGGAACCAGCCCCAGCATTTT. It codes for CASSFGTGGRNQPQHF.

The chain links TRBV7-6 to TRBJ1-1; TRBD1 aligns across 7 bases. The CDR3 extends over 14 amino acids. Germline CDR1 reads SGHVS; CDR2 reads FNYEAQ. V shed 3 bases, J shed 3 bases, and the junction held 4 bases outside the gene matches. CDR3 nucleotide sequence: TGTGCCAGCAGCTTGCAGGGGGAGGACACTGAAGCTTTCTTT. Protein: CASSLQGEDTEAFF.

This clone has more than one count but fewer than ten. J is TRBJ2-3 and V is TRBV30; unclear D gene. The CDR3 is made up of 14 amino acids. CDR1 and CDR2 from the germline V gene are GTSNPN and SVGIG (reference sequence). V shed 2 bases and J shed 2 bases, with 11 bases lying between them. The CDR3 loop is CAWSRVLNTDTQYF. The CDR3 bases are TGTGCCTGGAGTCGAGTCCTTAACACAGATACGCAGTATTTT.

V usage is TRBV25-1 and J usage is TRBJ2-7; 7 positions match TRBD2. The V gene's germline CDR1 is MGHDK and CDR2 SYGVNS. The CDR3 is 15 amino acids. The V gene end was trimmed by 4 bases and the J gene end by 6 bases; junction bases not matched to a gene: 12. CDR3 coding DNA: TGTGCCAGCAGTGCCCCCTGGGGCGGGAGCCCCGAGCAGTACTTC. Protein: CASSAPWGGSPEQYF.

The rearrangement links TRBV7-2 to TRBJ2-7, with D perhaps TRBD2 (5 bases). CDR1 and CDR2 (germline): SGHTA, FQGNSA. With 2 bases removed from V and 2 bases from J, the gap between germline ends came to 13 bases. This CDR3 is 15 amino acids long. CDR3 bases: TGTGCCAGCAGCTTATTGTTATCGGGAACCTACGAGCAGTACTTC. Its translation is CASSLLLSGTYEQYF.

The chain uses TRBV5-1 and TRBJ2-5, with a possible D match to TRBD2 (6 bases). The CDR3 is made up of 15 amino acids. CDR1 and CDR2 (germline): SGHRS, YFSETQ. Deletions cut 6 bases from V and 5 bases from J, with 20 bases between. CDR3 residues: CASTDRAASGETQYF. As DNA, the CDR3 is TGCGCCAGCACGGACCGGGCTGCCAGCGGGGAGACCCAGTACTTC.

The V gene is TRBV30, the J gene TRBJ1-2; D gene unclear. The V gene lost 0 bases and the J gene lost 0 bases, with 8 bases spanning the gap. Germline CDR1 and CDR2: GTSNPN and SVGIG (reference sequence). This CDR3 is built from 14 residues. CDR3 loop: CAWSVEQSNYGYTF. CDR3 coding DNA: TGTGCCTGGAGTGTTGAACAGTCTAACTATGGCTACACCTTC. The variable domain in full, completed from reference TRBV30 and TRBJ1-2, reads SQTIHQWPATLVQPVGSPLSLECTVEGTSNPNLYWYRQAAGRGLQLLFYSVGIGQISSEVPQNLSASRPQDRQFILSSKKLLLSDSGFYLCAWSVEQSNYGYTFGSGTRLTVV.

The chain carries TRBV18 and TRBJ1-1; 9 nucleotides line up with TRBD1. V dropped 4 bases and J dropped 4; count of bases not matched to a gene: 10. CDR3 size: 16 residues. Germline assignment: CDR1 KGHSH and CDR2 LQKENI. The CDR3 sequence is CASSQRTGVGSTEAFF. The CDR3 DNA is TGTGCCAGCTCACAACGGACAGGGGTCGGCAGCACTGAAGCTTTCTTT.

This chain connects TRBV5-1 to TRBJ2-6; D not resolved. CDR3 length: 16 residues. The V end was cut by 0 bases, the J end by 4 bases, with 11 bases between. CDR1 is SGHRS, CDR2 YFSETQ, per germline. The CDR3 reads CASSLGQFSGANVLTF. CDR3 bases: TGCGCCAGCAGCTTGGGACAATTTTCCGGGGCCAACGTCCTGACTTTC.

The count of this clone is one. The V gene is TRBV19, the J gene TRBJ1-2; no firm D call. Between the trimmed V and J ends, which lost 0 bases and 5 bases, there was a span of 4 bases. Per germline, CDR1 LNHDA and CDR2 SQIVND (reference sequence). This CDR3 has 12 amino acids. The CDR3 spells CASSIDTYGYTF. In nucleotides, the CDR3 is TGTGCCAGTAGTATAGACACTTATGGCTACACCTTC.

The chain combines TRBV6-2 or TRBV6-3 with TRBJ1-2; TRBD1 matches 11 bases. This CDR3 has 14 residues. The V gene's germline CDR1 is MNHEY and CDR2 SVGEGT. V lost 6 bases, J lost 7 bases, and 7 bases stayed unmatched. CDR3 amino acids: CASSNGQGASGYTF. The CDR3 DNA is TGTGCCAGCAGCAACGGACAGGGGGCCTCTGGCTACACCTTC.

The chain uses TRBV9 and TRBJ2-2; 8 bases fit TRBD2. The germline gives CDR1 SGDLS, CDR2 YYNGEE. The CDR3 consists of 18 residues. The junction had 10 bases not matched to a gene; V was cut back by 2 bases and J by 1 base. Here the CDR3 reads CASSVQPFAGGNTGELFF. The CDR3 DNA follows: TGTGCCAGCAGCGTCCAACCCTTCGCGGGGGGGAACACCGGGGAGCTGTTTTTT. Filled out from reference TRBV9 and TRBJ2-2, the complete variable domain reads DSGVTQTPKHLITATGQRVTLRCSPRSGDLSVYWYQQSLDQGLQFLIQYYNGEERAKGNILERFSAQQFPDLHSELNLSSLELGDSALYFCASSVQPFAGGNTGELFFGEGSRLTVL.

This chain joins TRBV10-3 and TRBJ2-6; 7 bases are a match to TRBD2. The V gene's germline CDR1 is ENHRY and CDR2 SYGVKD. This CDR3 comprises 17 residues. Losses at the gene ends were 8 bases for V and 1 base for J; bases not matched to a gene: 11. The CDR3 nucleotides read TGTGCCATCGGGGAGGGGCGGGGGACTTCTGGGGCCAACGTCCTGACTTTC. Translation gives CAIGEGRGTSGANVLTF.

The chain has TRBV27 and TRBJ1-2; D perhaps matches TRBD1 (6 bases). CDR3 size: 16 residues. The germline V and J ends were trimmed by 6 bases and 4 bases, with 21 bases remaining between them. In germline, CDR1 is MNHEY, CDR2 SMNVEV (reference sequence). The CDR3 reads CASSQFRGESLYGYTF. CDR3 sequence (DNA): TGTGCCAGCAGCCAGTTCAGGGGAGAGAGCCTCTATGGCTACACCTTC.

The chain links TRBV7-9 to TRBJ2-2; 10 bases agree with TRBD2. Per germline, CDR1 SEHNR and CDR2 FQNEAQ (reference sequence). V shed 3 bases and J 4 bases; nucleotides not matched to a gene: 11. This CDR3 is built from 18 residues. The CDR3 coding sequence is TGTGCCAGCAGCTTTCCTAGCGGGAGAGTTTTGGGCACCGGGGAGCTGTTTTTT. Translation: CASSFPSGRVLGTGELFF. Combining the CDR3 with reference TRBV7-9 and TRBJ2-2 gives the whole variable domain DTGVSQNPRHKITKRGQNVTFRCDPISEHNRLYWYRQTLGQGPEFLTYFQNEAQLEKSRLLSDRFSAERPKGSFSTLEIQRTEQGDSAMYLCASSFPSGRVLGTGELFFGEGSRLTVL.

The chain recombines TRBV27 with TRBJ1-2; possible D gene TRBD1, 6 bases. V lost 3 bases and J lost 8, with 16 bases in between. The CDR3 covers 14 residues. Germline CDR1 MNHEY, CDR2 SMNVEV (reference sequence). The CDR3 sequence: CASSLRTDLSGYTF. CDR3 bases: TGTGCCAGCAGTTTGAGGACAGACCTCTCGGGCTACACCTTC.

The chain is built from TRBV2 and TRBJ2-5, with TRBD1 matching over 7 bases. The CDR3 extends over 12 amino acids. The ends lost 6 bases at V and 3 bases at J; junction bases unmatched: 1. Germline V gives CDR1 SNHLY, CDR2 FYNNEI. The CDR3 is CASRGQKETQYF. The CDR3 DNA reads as TGTGCCAGCAGGGGACAGAAAGAGACCCAGTACTTC.

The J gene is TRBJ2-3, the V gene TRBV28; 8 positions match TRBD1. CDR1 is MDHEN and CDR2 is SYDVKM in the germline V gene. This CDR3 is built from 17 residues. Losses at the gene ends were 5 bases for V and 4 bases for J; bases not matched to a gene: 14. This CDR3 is CASSGRFVTGVADTQYF. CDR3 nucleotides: TGTGCCAGCAGTGGACGCTTTGTGACAGGGGTAGCAGATACGCAGTATTTT.

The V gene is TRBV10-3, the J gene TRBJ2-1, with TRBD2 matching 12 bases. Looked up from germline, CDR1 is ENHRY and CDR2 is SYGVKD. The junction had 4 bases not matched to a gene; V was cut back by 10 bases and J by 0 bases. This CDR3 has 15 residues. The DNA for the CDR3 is TGTGCCACCAAGACTAGCGGGAGCTCCTACAATGAGCAGTTCTTC. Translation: CATKTSGSSYNEQFF.

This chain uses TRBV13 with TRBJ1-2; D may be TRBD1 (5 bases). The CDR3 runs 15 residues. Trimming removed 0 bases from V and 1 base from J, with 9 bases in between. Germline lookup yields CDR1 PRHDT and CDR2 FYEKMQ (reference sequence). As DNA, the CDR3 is TGTGCCAGCAGCTTAGGCCGGGGGGTTAACTATGGCTACACCTTC. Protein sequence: CASSLGRGVNYGYTF.